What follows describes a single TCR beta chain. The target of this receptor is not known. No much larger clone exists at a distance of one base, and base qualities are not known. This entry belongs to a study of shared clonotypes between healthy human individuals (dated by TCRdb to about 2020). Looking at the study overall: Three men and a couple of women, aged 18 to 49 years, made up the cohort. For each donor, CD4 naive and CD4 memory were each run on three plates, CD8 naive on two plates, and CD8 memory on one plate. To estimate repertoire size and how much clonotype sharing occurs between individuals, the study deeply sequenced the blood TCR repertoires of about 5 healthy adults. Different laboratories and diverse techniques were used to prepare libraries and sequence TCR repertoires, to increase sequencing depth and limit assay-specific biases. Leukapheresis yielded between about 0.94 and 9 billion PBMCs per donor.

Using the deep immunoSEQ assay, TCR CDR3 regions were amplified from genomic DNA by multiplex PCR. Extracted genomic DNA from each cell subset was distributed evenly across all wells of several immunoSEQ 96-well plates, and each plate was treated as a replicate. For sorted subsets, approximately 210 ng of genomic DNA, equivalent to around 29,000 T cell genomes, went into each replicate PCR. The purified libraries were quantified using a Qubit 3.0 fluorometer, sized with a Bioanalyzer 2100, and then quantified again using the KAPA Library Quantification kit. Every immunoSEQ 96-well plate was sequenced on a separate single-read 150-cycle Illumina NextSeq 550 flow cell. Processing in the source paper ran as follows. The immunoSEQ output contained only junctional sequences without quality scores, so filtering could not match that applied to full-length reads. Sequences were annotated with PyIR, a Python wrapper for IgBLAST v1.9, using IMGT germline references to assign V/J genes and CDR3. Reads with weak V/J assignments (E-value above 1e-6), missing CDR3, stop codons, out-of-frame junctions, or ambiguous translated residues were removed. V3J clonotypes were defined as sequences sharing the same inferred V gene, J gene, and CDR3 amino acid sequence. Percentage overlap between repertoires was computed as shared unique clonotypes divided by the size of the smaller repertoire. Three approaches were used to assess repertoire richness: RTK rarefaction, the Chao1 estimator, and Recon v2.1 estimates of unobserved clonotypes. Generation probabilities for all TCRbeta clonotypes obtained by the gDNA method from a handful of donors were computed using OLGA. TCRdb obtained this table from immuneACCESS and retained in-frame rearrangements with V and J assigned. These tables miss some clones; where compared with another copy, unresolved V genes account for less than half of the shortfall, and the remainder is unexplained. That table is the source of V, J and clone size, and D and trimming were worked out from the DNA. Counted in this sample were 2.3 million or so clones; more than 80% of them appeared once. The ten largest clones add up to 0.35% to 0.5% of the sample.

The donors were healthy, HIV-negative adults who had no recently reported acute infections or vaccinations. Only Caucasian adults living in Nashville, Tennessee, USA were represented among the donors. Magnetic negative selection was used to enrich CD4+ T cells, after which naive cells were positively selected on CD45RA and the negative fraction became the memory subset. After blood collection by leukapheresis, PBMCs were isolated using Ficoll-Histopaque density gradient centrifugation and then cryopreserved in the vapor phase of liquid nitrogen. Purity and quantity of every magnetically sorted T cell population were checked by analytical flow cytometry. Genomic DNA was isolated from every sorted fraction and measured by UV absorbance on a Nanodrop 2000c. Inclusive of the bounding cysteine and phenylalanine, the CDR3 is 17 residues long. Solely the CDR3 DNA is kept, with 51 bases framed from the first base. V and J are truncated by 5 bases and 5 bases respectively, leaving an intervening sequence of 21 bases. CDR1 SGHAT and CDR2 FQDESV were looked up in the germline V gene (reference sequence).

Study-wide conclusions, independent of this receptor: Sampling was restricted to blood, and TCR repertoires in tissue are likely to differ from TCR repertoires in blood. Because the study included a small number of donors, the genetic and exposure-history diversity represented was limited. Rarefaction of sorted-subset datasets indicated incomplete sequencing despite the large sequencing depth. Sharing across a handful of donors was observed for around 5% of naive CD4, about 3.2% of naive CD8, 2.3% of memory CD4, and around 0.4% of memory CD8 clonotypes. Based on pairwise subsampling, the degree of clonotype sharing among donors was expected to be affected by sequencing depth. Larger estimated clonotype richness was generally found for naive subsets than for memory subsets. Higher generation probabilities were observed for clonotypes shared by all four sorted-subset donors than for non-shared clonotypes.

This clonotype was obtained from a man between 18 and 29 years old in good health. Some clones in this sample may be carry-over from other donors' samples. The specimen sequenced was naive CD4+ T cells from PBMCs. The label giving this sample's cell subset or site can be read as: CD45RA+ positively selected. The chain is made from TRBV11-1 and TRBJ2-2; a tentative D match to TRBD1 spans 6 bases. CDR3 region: CASSPGPTRGWTGELFF. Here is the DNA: TGTGCCAGCAGCCCTGGCCCCACCAGGGGTTGGACCGGGGAGCTGTTTTTT.